This TCR beta chain was identified in a study of T cells in Graves' hyperthyroidism and ophthalmopathy. About the study: At the time of initial diagnosis and before any treatment, peripheral blood was collected.

Study observations and caveats: The blood repertoire included most of the expanded thyroid clonotypes above 0.001. A model of 13 V-J pairs discriminated ophthalmopathy from stable hyperthyroidism.

The CDR3 sequence is 14 residues long. Per the germline V gene, CDR1 is MNHNS and CDR2 is SASEGT. The germline V and J ends were trimmed by 6 bases and 0 bases, with 9 bases remaining between them. Researchers amplified the TCR beta CDR3 regions from RNA transcripts. The primer set for the first-round RT-PCR of the TCR CDR3 was HTBI. Each CDR3 protein is one row after TCRdb ran MiXCR on the multiplex PCR reads. The sample shows around 610,000 distinct CDR3 sequences, approximately 14% of them seen only once. In the case of this clonotype: Its antigen is not identified.

The receptor was derived from a woman in her 40s with Graves' ophthalmopathy. The chain links TRBV6-1 to TRBJ1-5; weak D call: TRBD1 (6 bases). The specimen was blood. Here the CDR3 DNA reads TGTGCCAGCAGAGCACAGGGTAGCAATCAGCCCCAGCATTTT. Translating it yields CASRAQGSNQPQHF.